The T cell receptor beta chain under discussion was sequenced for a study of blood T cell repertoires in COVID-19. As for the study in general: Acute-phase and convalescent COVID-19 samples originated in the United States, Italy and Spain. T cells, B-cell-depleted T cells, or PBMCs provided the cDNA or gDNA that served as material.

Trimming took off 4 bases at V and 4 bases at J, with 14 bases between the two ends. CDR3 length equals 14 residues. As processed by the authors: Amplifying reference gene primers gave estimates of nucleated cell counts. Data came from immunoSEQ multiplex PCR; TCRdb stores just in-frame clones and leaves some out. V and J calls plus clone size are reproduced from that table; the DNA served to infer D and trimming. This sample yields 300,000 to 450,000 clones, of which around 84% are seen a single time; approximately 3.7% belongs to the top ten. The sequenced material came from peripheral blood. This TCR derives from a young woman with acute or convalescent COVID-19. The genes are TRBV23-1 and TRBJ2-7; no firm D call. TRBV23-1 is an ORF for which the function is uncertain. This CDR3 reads CASSPEDRGYEQYF. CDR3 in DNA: TGCGCCAGCAGTCCCGAGGATCGCGGTTACGAGCAGTACTTC.